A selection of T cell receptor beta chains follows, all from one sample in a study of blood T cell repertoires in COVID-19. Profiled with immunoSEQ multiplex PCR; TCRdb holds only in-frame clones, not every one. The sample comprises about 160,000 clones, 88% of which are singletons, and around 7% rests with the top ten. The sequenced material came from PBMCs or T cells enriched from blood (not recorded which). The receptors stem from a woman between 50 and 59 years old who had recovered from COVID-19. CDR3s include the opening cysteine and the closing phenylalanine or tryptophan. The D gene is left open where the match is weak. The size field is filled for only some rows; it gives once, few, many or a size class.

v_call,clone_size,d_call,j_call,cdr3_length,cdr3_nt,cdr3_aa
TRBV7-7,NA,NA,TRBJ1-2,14,TGTGCCAGCAGCTTAGCGAGTGGTCTCTATGGCTACACCTTC,CASSLASGLYGYTF
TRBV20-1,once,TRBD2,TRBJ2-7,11,TGCAGTGCAACACTAGCGGACGAGCAGTACTTC,CSATLADEQYF
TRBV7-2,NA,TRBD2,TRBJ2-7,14,TGTGCCAGCAGCCCACGGACTAGCGGGCGGCAGCAGTACTTC,CASSPRTSGRQQYF
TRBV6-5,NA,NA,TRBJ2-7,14,TGTGCCAGCAGATTACAGGGAAAACCCTACGAGCAGTACTTC,CASRLQGKPYEQYF
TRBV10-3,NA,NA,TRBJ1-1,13,TGTGCCATCAGTGACCGGGGGAACACTGAAGCTTTCTTT,CAISDRGNTEAFF
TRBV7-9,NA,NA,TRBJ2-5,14,TGTGCCAGCAGCTTTTCGACAAACCAAGAGACCCAGTACTTC,CASSFSTNQETQYF
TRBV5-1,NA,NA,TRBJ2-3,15,TGCGCCAGCAGCTTGGTGACAGGACGCACAGATACGCAGTATTTT,CASSLVTGRTDTQYF
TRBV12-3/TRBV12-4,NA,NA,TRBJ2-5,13,TGTGCCAGCAGTTTAAGCCTCCAAGAGACCCAGTACTTC,CASSLSLQETQYF
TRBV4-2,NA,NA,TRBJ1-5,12,TGTGCCAGCAGCCATCTTGATCAGCCCCAGCATTTT,CASSHLDQPQHF
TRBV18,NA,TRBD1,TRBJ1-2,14,TGTGCCAGCTCACCCTCGGTGACAGGGGCTGGCTACACCTTC,CASSPSVTGAGYTF
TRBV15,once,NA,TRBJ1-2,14,TGTGCCACCAGCAGAGGAGGTTACTTGGAAGGCTACACCTTC,CATSRGGYLEGYTF
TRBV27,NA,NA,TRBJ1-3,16,TGTGCCAGCAGCCCTTGGGGGGGTCCCTCTGGAAACACCATATATTTT,CASSPWGGPSGNTIYF
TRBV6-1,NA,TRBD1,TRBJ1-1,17,TGTGCCAGCAGTGAAGTAATTAACAGGGGCACGAACACTGAAGCTTTCTTT,CASSEVINRGTNTEAFF
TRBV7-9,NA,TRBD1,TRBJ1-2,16,TGTGCCAGCAGCTTGGGGACAGGGGCCCTTAACTATGGCTACACCTTC,CASSLGTGALNYGYTF
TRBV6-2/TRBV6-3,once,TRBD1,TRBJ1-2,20,TGTGCCAGCAGTTACCCCACGGACAGGGAGCAACTCGATACTAACTATGGCTACACCTTC,CASSYPTDREQLDTNYGYTF
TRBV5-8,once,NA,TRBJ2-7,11,TGTGCCAGCAGCAGCGCTTACGAGCAGTACTTC,CASSSAYEQYF
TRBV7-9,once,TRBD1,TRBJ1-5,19,TGTGCCAGCAGCGTCCCCGATTATCGGGACAGGGGTAGGGATCAGCCCCAGCATTTT,CASSVPDYRDRGRDQPQHF
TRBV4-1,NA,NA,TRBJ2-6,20,TGCGCCAGCAGCCAAGAGCGGGACAGCTTACTTGGCTCTGGGGCCAACGTCCTGACTTTC,CASSQERDSLLGSGANVLTF
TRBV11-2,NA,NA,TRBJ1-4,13,TGTGCCAGTGGAGGGGCCTTTAATGAAAAACTGTTTTTT,CASGGAFNEKLFF
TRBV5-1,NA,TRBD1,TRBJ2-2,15,TGCGCCAGCAGCAGAGGGACAGGGGATGCCGGGGAGCTGTTTTTT,CASSRGTGDAGELFF
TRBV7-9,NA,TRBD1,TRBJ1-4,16,TGTGCCAGCAGTCGTTCCGGGACAGGGGAAAATGAAAAACTGTTTTTT,CASSRSGTGENEKLFF
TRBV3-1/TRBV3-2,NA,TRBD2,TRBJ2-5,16,TGTGCCAGCAGCCAGGTGACTAGCGGGGCCCAAGAGACCCAGTACTTC,CASSQVTSGAQETQYF
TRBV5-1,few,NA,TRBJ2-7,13,TGCGCCAGCAGCAGCTGGACAGACTACGAGCAGTACTTC,CASSSWTDYEQYF
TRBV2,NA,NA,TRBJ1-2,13,TGTGCCAGCAGTCCGACAAGAGAGAGTGGCTACACCTTC,CASSPTRESGYTF
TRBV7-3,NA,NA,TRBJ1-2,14,TGTGCCAGCAGCTCCGGGGCGGGGAACTATGGCTACACCTTC,CASSSGAGNYGYTF
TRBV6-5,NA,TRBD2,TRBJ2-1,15,TGTGCCAGCAAACAACTAGCGGGGGATCGGAATGAGCAGTTCTTC,CASKQLAGDRNEQFF
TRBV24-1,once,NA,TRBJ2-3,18,TGTGCCACCAGTGACGCCGCCAATTCGGCGGGGGCCAGGGGTACGCAGTATTTT,CATSDAANSAGARGTQYF
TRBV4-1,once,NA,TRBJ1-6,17,TGCGCCAGCAGCCAATTTACGGTCCTGAGTTATAATTCACCCCTCCACTTT,CASSQFTVLSYNSPLHF
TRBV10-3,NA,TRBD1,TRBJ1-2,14,TGTGCCACCAACGCCGGGGGACAGGTCTATGGCTACACCTTC,CATNAGGQVYGYTF
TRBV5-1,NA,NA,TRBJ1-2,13,TGCGCCAGCAGCTTGGGAGGGAACTATGGCTACACCTTC,CASSLGGNYGYTF
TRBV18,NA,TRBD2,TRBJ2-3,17,TGTGCCAGCTCACTCCGGACTAGCGGGGGGGCCCCGGATACGCAGTATTTT,CASSLRTSGGAPDTQYF
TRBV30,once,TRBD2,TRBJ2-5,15,TGTGCCTGGAGTTCGGGACTATTCAGGCGGGAGACCCAGTACTTC,CAWSSGLFRRETQYF
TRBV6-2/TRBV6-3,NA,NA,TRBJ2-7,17,TGTGCCAGCAGTTACTCGGACGCCCACCGGAGGTCCTACGAGCAGTACTTC,CASSYSDAHRRSYEQYF
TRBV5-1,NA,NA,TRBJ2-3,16,TGCGCCAGCAGCTTGCCCGGTCAGGGGAGCACAGATACGCAGTATTTT,CASSLPGQGSTDTQYF
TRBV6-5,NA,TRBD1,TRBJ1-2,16,TGTGCCAGCAGTTACTCCGGTCCCCAGGGGGCGGGGGGCTACACCTTC,CASSYSGPQGAGGYTF
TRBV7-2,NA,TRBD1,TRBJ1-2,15,TGTGCCAGCAGCTTAGCGCTTCAGGGGGCTGATGGCTACACCTTC,CASSLALQGADGYTF
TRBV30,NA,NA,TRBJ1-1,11,TGTGCCTGGAGGCAACAGGGTGAAGCTTTCTTT,CAWRQQGEAFF
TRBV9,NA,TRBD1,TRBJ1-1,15,TGTGCCAGCAGCCCCCGGACAGGGGTAGACACTGAAGCTTTCTTT,CASSPRTGVDTEAFF
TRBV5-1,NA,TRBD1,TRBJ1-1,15,TGCGCCAGCAGGTCCTACAGGGGCGGCGGCACTGAAGCTTTCTTT,CASRSYRGGGTEAFF
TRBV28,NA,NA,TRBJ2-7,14,TGTGCCAGCAGTCTCCGACAGAAGACCTACGAGCAGTACTTC,CASSLRQKTYEQYF
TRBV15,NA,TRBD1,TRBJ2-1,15,TGTGCCACCAGCAGAACCAGGGGGCCCTACAATGAGCAGTTCTTC,CATSRTRGPYNEQFF
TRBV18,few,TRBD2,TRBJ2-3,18,TGTGCCAGCTCACCAAGATCCACTAGCGGGGTGAGCACAGATACGCAGTATTTT,CASSPRSTSGVSTDTQYF